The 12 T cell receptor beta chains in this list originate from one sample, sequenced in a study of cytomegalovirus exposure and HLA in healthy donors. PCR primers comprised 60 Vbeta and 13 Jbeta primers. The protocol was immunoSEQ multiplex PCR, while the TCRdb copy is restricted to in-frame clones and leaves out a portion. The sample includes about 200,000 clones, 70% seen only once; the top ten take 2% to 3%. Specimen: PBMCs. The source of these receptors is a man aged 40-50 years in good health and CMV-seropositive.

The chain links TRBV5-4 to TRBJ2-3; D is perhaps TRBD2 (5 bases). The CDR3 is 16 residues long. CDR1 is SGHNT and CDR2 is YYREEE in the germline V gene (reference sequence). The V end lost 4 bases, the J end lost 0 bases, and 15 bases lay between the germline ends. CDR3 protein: CASSLGDKFSTDTQYF. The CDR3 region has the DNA TGTGCCAGCAGCCTGGGAGATAAGTTTAGCACAGATACGCAGTATTTT.

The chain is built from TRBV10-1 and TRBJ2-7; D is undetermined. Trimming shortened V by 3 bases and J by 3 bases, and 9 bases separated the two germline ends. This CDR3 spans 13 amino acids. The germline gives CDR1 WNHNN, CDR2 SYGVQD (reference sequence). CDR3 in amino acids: CASSEESFYEQYF. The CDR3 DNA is TGCGCCAGCAGTGAAGAGTCCTTCTACGAGCAGTACTTC.

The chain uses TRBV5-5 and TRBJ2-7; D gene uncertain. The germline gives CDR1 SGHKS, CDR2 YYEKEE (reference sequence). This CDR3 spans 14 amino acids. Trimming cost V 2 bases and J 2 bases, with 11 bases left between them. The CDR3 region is CASSFGAGPYEQYF. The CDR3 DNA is TGTGCCAGCAGCTTCGGCGCAGGCCCCTACGAGCAGTACTTC.

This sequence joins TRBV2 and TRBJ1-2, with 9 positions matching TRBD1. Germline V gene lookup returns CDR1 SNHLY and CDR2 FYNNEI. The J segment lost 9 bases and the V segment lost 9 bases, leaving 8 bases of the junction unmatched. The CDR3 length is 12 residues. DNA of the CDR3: TGTGCCAGTGAACGGGACAGGGAACGCTACACCTTC. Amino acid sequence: CASERDRERYTF.

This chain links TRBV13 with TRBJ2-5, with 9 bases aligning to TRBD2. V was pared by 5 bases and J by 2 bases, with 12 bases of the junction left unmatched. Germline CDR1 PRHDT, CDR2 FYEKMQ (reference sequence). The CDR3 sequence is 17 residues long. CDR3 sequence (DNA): TGTGCCAGCAGCGACTCTGGGAAGCGGGGGGATCAAGAGACCCAGTACTTC. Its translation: CASSDSGKRGDQETQYF.

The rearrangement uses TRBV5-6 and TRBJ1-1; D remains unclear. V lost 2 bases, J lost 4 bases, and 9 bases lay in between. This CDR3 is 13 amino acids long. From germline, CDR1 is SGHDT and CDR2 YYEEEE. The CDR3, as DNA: TGTGCCAGCAGCTTTTTGAGGGCCACTGAAGCTTTCTTT. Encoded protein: CASSFLRATEAFF.

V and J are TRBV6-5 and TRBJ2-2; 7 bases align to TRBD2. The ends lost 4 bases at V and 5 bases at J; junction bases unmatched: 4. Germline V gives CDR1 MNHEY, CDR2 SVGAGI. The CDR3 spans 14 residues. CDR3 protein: CASSSWGGTGELFF. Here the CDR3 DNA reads TGTGCCAGCAGTTCTTGGGGGGGGACCGGGGAGCTGTTTTTT.

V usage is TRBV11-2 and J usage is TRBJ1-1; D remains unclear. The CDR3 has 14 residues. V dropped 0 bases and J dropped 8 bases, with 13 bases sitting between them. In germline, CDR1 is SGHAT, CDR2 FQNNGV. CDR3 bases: TGTGCCAGCAGCTTAGAGAGGGTAAGGGAAGAAGCTTTCTTT. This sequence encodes CASSLERVREEAFF.

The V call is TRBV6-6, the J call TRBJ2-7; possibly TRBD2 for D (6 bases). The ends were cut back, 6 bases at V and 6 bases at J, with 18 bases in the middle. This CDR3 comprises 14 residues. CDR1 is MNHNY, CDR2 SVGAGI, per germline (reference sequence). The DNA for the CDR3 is TGTGCCAGCAGCCAACCTCAGCGGGCAGGCGAGCAGTACTTC. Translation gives CASSQPQRAGEQYF.

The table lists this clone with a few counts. In DNA form, the CDR3 reads TGTGCCAGCAGCTTATACCAGGGCCGGGCCCAGTACTTC. It yields the protein CASSLYQGRAQYF. The V call is TRBV11-3, the J call TRBJ2-5; a weak D match, TRBD1 (5 bases). The CDR3 loop spans 13 amino acids. Germline CDR1 and CDR2: SGHNT and YENEEA. V lost 2 bases, J lost 9 bases, and 13 bases lay in between.

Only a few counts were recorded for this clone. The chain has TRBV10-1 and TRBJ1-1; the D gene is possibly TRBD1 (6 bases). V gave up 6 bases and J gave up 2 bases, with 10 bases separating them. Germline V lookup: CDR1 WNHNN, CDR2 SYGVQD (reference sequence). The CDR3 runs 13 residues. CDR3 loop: CASRADRNTEAFF. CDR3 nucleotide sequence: TGCGCCAGCAGAGCGGACAGAAACACTGAAGCTTTCTTT.

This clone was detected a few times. In nucleotides, the CDR3 is TGTGCCAGCTCGCTCGACAGGGGCGTCAATCAGCCCCAGCATTTT. Protein sequence: CASSLDRGVNQPQHF. The chain joins TRBV28 to TRBJ1-5; 8 bases map to TRBD1. CDR1 and CDR2 from the germline V gene are MDHEN and SYDVKM. V lost 8 bases and J lost 3; bases outside the gene matches: 9. The CDR3 has 15 residues. Full variable domain (rest looked up from reference TRBV28 and TRBJ1-5): DVKVTQSSRYLVKRTGEKVFLECVQDMDHENMFWYRQDPGLGLRLIYFSYDVKMKEKGDIPEGYSVSREKKERFSLILESASTNQTSMYLCASSLDRGVNQPQHFGDGTRLSIL.